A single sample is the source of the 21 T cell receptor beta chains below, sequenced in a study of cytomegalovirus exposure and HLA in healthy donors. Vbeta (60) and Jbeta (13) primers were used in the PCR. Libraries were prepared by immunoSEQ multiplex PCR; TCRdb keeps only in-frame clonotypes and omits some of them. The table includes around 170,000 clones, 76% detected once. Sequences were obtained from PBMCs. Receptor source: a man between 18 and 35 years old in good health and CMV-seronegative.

The DNA of the CDR3 is TGTGCCAGCAGTTCGCTACTGACTGTGGCGGGTCTCTCGGGCGAGCAGTACTTC. Translating gives CASSSLLTVAGLSGEQYF. The gene calls are TRBV28 and TRBJ2-7; tentatively, D is TRBD2 (5 bases). Trimming removed 4 bases from V and 6 bases from J, with 28 bases in between. Germline V gene sequence: CDR1 MDHEN, CDR2 SYDVKM. The length of the CDR3 is 18 residues.

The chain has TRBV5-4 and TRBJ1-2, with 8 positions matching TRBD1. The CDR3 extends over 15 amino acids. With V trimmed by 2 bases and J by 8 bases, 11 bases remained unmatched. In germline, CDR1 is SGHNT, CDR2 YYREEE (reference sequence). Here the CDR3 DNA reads TGTGCCAGCAGCTTAGACAGGGGATGGGTCTACGGCTACACCTTC. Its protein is CASSLDRGWVYGYTF. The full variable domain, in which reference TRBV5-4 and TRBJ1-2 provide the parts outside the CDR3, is ETGVTQSPTHLIKTRGQQVTLRCSSQSGHNTVSWYQQALGQGPQFIFQYYREEENGRGNFPPRFSGLQFPNYSSELNVNALELDDSALYLCASSLDRGWVYGYTFGSGTRLTVV.

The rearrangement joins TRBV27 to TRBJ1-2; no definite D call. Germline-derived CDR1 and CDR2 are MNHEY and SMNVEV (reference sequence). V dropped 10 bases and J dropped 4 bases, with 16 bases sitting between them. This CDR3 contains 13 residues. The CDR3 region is CATRTGVGYGYTF. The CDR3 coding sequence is TGTGCCACTAGAACCGGGGTCGGCTATGGCTACACCTTC.

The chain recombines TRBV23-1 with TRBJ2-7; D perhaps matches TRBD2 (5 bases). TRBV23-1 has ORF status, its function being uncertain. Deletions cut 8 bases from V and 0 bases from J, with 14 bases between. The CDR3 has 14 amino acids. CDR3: CASGDGVTSYEQYF. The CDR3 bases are TGCGCCAGCGGAGACGGGGTGACCTCCTACGAGCAGTACTTC.

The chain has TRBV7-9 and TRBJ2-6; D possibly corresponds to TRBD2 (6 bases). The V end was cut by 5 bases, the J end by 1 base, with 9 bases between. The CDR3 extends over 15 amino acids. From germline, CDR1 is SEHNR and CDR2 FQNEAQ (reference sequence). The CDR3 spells CASSLGGSGANVLTF. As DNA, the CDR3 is TGTGCCAGCAGCCTGGGGGGTTCTGGGGCCAACGTCCTGACTTTC.

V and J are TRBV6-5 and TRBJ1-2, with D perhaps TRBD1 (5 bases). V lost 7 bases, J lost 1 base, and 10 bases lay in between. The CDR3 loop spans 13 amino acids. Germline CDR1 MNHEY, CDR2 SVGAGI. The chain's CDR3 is CASKSGFNYGYTF. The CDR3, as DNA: TGTGCCAGCAAATCAGGGTTTAACTATGGCTACACCTTC.

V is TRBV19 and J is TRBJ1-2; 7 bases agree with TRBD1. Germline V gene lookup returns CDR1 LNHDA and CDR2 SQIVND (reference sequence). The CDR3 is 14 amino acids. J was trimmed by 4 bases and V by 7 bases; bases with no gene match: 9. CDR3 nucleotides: TGTGCCAGTAATACAGGGGCCACGCTCTATGGCTACACCTTC. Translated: CASNTGATLYGYTF.

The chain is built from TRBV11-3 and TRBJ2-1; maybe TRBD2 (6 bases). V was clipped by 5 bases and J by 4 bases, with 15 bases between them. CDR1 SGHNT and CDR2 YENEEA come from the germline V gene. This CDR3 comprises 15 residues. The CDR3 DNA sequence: TGTGCCAGCAGCCCCTCCGGGGGAGCTTACAATGAGCAGTTCTTC. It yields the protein CASSPSGGAYNEQFF.

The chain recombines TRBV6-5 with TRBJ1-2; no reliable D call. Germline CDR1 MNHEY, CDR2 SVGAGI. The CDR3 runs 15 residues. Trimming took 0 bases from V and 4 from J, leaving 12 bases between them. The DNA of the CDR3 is TGTGCCAGCAGTTACTCGGCTCTCGGGGTCTATGGCTACACCTTC. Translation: CASSYSALGVYGYTF.

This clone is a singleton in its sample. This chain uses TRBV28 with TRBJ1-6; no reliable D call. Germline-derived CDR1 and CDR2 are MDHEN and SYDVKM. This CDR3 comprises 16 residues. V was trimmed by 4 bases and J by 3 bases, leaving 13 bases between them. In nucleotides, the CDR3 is TGTGCCAGCAGTTGGTTCAGAGGCCACTATAATTCACCCCTCCACTTT. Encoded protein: CASSWFRGHYNSPLHF. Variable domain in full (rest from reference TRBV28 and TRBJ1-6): DVKVTQSSRYLVKRTGEKVFLECVQDMDHENMFWYRQDPGLGLRLIYFSYDVKMKEKGDIPEGYSVSREKKERFSLILESASTNQTSMYLCASSWFRGHYNSPLHFGNGTRLTVT.

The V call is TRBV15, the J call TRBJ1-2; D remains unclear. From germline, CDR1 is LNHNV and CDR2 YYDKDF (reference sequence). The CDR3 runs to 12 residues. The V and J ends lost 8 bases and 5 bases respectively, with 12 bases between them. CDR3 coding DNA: TGTGCCACCTCCCTTTCCGGGTATGGCTACACCTTC. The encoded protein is CATSLSGYGYTF.

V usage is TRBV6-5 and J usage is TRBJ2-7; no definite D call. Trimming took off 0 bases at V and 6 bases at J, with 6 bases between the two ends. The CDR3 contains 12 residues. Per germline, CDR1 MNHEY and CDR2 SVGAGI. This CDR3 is CASSYSSFEQYF. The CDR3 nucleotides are TGTGCCAGCAGTTACTCCAGTTTCGAGCAGTACTTC.

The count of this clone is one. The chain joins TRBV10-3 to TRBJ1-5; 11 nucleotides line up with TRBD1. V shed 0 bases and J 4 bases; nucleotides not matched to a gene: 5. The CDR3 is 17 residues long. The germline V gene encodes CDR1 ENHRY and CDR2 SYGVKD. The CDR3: CAISESFGQGANQPQHF. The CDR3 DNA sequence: TGTGCCATCAGTGAGTCTTTTGGACAGGGGGCGAATCAGCCCCAGCATTTT.

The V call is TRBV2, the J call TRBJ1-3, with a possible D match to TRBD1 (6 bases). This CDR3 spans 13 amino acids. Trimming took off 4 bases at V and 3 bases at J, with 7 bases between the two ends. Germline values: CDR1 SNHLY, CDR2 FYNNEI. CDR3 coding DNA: TGTGCCAGCAGTGCGGACAGTGGAAACACCATATATTTT. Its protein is CASSADSGNTIYF. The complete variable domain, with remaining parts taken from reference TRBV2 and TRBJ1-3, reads EPEVTQTPSHQVTQMGQEVILRCVPISNHLYFYWYRQILGQKVEFLVSFYNNEISEKSEIFDDQFSVERPDGSNFTLKIRSTKLEDSAMYFCASSADSGNTIYFGEGSWLTVV.

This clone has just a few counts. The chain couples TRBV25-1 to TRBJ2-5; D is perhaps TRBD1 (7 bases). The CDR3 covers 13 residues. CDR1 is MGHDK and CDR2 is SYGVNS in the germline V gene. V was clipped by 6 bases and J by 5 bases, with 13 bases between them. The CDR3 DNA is TGTGCCAGCAGACCCCAGGGGGGCGAGACCCAGTACTTC. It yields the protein CASRPQGGETQYF.

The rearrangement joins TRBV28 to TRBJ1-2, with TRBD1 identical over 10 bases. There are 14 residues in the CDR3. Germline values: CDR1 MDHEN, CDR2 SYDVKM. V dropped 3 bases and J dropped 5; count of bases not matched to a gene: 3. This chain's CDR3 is CASSFADRGYGYTF. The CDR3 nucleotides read TGTGCCAGCAGTTTTGCGGACAGGGGGTATGGCTACACCTTC.

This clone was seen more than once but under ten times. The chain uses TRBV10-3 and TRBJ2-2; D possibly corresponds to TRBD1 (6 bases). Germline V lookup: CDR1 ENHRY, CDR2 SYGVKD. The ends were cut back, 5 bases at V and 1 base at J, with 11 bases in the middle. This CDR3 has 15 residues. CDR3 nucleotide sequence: TGTGCCATCAGTCCCGGGACATTGAACACCGGGGAGCTGTTTTTT. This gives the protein CAISPGTLNTGELFF.

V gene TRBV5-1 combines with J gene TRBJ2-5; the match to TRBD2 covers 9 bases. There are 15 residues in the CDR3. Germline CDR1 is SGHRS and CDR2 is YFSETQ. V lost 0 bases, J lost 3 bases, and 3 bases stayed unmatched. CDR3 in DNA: TGCGCCAGCAGCTTGGGGTCTAGCGGGGAAGAGACCCAGTACTTC. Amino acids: CASSLGSSGEETQYF.

CDR3 sequence reads: CASSGIPGAVNTEAFF. The CDR3 bases are TGTGCCAGCAGTGGGATACCAGGAGCGGTGAACACTGAAGCTTTCTTT. This chain links TRBV6-1 with TRBJ1-1; D gene uncertain. Looked up from germline, CDR1 is MNHNS and CDR2 is SASEGT. The V gene lost 4 bases and the J gene lost 0 bases, with 15 bases spanning the gap. The CDR3 extends over 16 amino acids.

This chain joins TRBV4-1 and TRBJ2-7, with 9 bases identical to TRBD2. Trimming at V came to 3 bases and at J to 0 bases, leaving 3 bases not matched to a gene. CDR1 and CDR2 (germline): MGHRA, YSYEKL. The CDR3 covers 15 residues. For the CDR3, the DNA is TGCGCCAGCAGCCAGACGCGGGAGGGCTCCTACGAGCAGTACTTC. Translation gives CASSQTREGSYEQYF.

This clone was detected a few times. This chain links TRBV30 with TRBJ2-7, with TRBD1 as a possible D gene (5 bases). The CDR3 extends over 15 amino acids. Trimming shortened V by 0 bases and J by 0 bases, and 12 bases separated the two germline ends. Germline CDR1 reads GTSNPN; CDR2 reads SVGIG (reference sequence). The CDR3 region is CAWSVGARSSYEQYF. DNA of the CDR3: TGTGCCTGGAGTGTAGGGGCCAGAAGCTCCTACGAGCAGTACTTC.